This TCR beta chain was profiled in a study of blood T cell repertoires in COVID-19. Looking at the study overall: Samples representing acute and convalescent COVID-19 were sourced from the United States, Italy and Spain.

As handled by the study authors: Reference gene primer amplification yielded estimated nucleated cell counts. This table comes from immunoSEQ multiplex PCR, and its TCRdb copy is limited to in-frame clones, with some not included. Clone size and V and J calls were adopted from that table, with D and trimming inferred from the DNA. The sample has around 160,000 clones, 88% seen once. Trimming pared 3 bases from V and 4 bases from J, leaving 16 bases between. There are 15 residues in the CDR3. Germline V gene lookup returns CDR1 SGDLS and CDR2 YYNGEE. This receptor was identified in a human donor in a cohort sampled during active COVID-19. The specimen sequenced was peripheral blood. This chain connects TRBV9 to TRBJ2-5; D is undetermined. DNA of the CDR3: TGTGCCAGCAGCGAGTCCCCTCTAGAGTCAGAGACCCAGTACTTC. It encodes CASSESPLESETQYF.